One sample yielded the 3 T cell receptor beta chains listed below, sequenced in a study of CD8 T cells in ankylosing spondylitis. TCRdb used MiXCR to reprocess the 5' RACE reads, holding one entry per CDR3 protein. The sample lists some 220,000 distinct CDR3 sequences, roughly a tenth occurring once. The material sequenced was blood, either unsorted or a sorted T cell fraction (not recorded which). Source of these receptors: a male donor with ankylosing spondylitis or in good health (not recorded which).

The table lists this clonotype with many counts. The chain carries TRBV10-2 and TRBJ1-2; D is uncertain. The germline V gene encodes CDR1 WSHSY and CDR2 SAAADI. This CDR3 region has 11 residues. Deletions cut 4 bases from V and 3 bases from J, with 3 bases between. The CDR3 DNA sequence: TGCGCCAGCAGTGCCGACTATGGCTACACCTTC. Translation: CASSADYGYTF.

This clonotype was recorded many times. V gene TRBV20-1 combines with J gene TRBJ1-2; 7 bases match TRBD1. The germline gives CDR1 DFQATT, CDR2 SNEGSKA (reference sequence). V lost 6 bases, J lost 3 bases, and 4 bases stayed unmatched. The CDR3 length is 12 residues. In DNA form, the CDR3 reads TGCAGTGCCCACAGGGGTGACTATGGCTACACCTTC. It yields the protein CSAHRGDYGYTF.

This clonotype was counted between two and nine times. The CDR3 reads CATSSSGVGETQYF. DNA for the CDR3: TGTGCCACCAGCAGCTCAGGGGTCGGTGAGACCCAGTACTTC. The rearrangement links TRBV15 to TRBJ2-5, with D maybe TRBD1 (6 bases). Germline V gene lookup returns CDR1 LNHNV and CDR2 YYDKDF (reference sequence). The CDR3 length is 14 residues. The V end was cut by 3 bases, the J end by 5 bases, with 13 bases between.